This T cell receptor (beta chain) emerged from a study of cytomegalovirus exposure and HLA in healthy donors. Per germline, CDR1 SGHVS and CDR2 FNYEAQ. The CDR3 is made up of 17 amino acids. Trimming at V came to 1 base and at J to 8 bases, leaving 14 bases not matched to a gene. The PCR contained 60 Vbeta and 13 Jbeta primers. Data came from immunoSEQ multiplex PCR; TCRdb stores just in-frame clones and leaves some out. The sample consists of about 150,000 clones, around 74% of them appearing once. The chain carries TRBV7-6 and TRBJ2-7, with 10 bases identical to TRBD2. This receptor was identified in a man between 18 and 35 years old in good health and CMV-seronegative. Sequences were obtained from PBMCs. The CDR3 loop reads CASSLGTGEREGLKQYF. The DNA of the CDR3 is TGTGCCAGCAGCTTAGGGACTGGCGAGCGGGAGGGCCTGAAGCAGTACTTC.